A single T cell receptor beta chain is shown here with its context. As originally analysed: Amplifying reference gene primers gave estimates of nucleated cell counts. The repertoire was sequenced with immunoSEQ multiplex PCR; TCRdb's copy has only in-frame clones and lacks some. V, J and clone size reflect that table, while D and trimming were determined from the DNA. Of 150,000 to 200,000 clones listed, around nine tenths are singletons. The data were taken from a study of blood T cell repertoires in COVID-19. Study information: Specimens from acute and convalescent COVID-19 originated in the United States, Italy and Spain. Sample material is recorded as cDNA or gDNA derived from T cells, B-cell-depleted T cells, or PBMCs.

The germline gives CDR1 MNHEY, CDR2 SMNVEV (reference sequence). This CDR3 has 16 residues. V was clipped by 1 base and J by 6 bases; unmatched bases: 4. This receptor was taken from a man younger than 30 with active or convalescent COVID-19. Material for sequencing was peripheral blood. The V and J genes are TRBV27 and TRBJ2-2, with 11 bases aligning to TRBD2. The CDR3 protein is CASSLFSGRVSGELFF. In DNA, the CDR3 is TGTGCCAGCAGTTTATTTAGCGGGAGGGTCTCCGGGGAGCTGTTTTTT.